This T cell receptor beta chain was captured by sequencing in a study of human CD8 memory T cell subsets. Making the TCR beta libraries relied on UMI-labeled 5' RACE. From the 5' RACE reads, TCRdb lists one entry per CDR3 protein and no DNA. The data include over 4,000 distinct CDR3 sequences; the top ten clones carry about a third. CDR1 SGHRS and CDR2 YFSETQ come from the germline V gene. The CDR3 covers 15 residues. The specimen sequenced was CD8+ T cells from PBMCs. This sequence joins TRBV5-1 and TRBJ2-7; TCRdb's D call, TRBD1, is unchecked because there is no DNA. This receptor was taken from a human donor in good health. This CDR3 reads CASSSDRGYTYEQYF.